The 27 T cell receptor beta chains presented below share a single source sample, sequenced in a study of blood T cell repertoires in COVID-19. Clones were sequenced by immunoSEQ multiplex PCR, and TCRdb holds only the in-frame ones, with some missing. The table includes about 220,000 clones, about 85% detected once. The sample taken for sequencing was peripheral blood. These receptor sequences come from a woman between 45 and 60 years old with COVID-19, enrolled during active disease.

The chain combines TRBV5-4 with TRBJ2-7, with D perhaps matching TRBD1 (6 bases). This CDR3 comprises 14 residues. Between the trimmed V and J ends, which lost 3 bases and 8 bases, there was a span of 18 bases. Germline V CDR1 and CDR2: SGHNT, YYREEE (reference sequence). CDR3 sequence reads: CASSSFDRSDQQYV. The DNA of the CDR3 is TGTGCCAGCAGCTCCTTCGACAGGTCTGATCAGCAGTACGTC.

The J gene is TRBJ2-3, the V gene TRBV5-4; weak D call: TRBD2 (7 bases). V lost 0 bases to trimming and J lost 2 bases, with 16 bases between them. Germline V lookup: CDR1 SGHNT, CDR2 YYREEE (reference sequence). CDR3 length: 17 amino acids. CDR3: CASSLDLGGGYTDTQYF. The CDR3 DNA follows: TGTGCCAGCAGCTTGGATCTTGGCGGGGGCTACACAGATACGCAGTATTTT.

The CDR3: CASSESRQSYEQYF. CDR3 coding DNA: TGTGCCAGTAGTGAGTCGCGACAGAGCTACGAGCAGTACTTC. The chain carries TRBV19 and TRBJ2-7; tentatively, D is TRBD1 (5 bases). Trimming took 5 bases from V and 3 from J, leaving 14 bases between them. The CDR3 extends over 14 amino acids. CDR1 and CDR2 from the germline V gene are LNHDA and SQIVND (reference sequence).

The chain links TRBV5-5 to TRBJ1-5; no clear D gene. The CDR3 contains 17 residues. V lost 0 bases, J lost 3 bases, and 16 bases lay in between. The germline V gene encodes CDR1 SGHKS and CDR2 YYEKEE (reference sequence). The CDR3 is CASSLDRVTLPNQPQHF. CDR3 coding DNA: TGTGCCAGCAGCTTGGACAGAGTAACCCTCCCCAATCAGCCCCAGCATTTT.

The chain uses TRBV11-2 and TRBJ2-3, with 9 nucleotides matching TRBD2. CDR3 length: 19 residues. With V trimmed by 0 bases and J by 0 bases, 10 bases remained unmatched. The V gene's germline CDR1 is SGHAT and CDR2 FQNNGV. CDR3 in amino acids: CASSLDGVAGATSTDTQYF. The CDR3 DNA sequence: TGTGCCAGCAGCTTAGATGGAGTAGCGGGGGCCACTAGCACAGATACGCAGTATTTT.

The CDR3 DNA follows: TGTGCCAGCACTCTGGGGGGGAATTCACCCCTCCACTTT. Its protein product is CASTLGGNSPLHF. The chain uses TRBV6-5 and TRBJ1-6; D is possibly TRBD1 (5 bases). V was shortened by 7 bases and J by 7 bases, with 11 bases between the two germline ends. The CDR3 sequence is 13 residues long. CDR1 is MNHEY and CDR2 is SVGAGI in the germline V gene.

The J gene is TRBJ2-1, the V gene TRBV18; the D gene is possibly TRBD2 (6 bases). The CDR3 runs 16 residues. The germline CDR1 and CDR2 sequences are KGHSH and LQKENI. The ends were cut back, 2 bases at V and 1 base at J, with 12 bases in the middle. The CDR3: CASSPTGGRSYNEQFF. The CDR3 region has the DNA TGTGCCAGCTCACCAACCGGGGGAAGATCCTACAATGAGCAGTTCTTC.

The chain is built from TRBV4-3 and TRBJ2-4, with D tentatively TRBD2 (5 bases). The CDR3 contains 17 residues. V was cut by 3 bases and J by 0 bases, with 15 bases left in between. Germline CDR1 LGHNA, CDR2 YSLEER. CDR3 bases: TGCGCCAGCAGCCACTCCCTCGGAGAGGGAGCCAAAAACATTCAGTACTTC. Translated, it gives CASSHSLGEGAKNIQYF.

This chain connects TRBV20-1 to TRBJ2-7; D might be TRBD2 (5 bases). The V gene's germline CDR1 is DFQATT and CDR2 SNEGSKA (reference sequence). Trimming took 2 bases from V and 7 from J, leaving 6 bases between them. This CDR3 region has 10 residues. CDR3 loop: CSARRLEQYF. Written as DNA, the CDR3 is TGCAGTGCTAGAAGACTAGAGCAGTACTTC.

The CDR3 nucleotides are TGCGCCAGCAGCCAATTCCCGGGACTTTGGGATTCACCCCTCCACTTT. Amino acid sequence: CASSQFPGLWDSPLHF. The J gene is TRBJ1-6, the V gene TRBV4-3; possible D gene TRBD1, 5 bases. There are 16 residues in the CDR3. V lost 2 bases and J lost 8, with 16 bases in between. From germline, CDR1 is LGHNA and CDR2 YSLEER.

This chain connects TRBV5-1 to TRBJ1-3, with unresolved D. The germline V gene encodes CDR1 SGHRS and CDR2 YFSETQ. Trimming took 0 bases from V and 0 from J, leaving 7 bases between them. The CDR3 runs to 15 residues. CDR3 in DNA: TGCGCCAGCAGCTTGGGCAGTCCCTCTGGAAACACCATATATTTT. Translating it yields CASSLGSPSGNTIYF.

V is TRBV3-1 (or the pseudogene TRBV3-2) and J is TRBJ2-2; 9 bases are a match to TRBD2. J was trimmed by 3 bases and V by 2 bases; bases with no gene match: 4. The length of the CDR3 is 16 residues. From germline, CDR1 is LGHDT and CDR2 YNNKEL (reference sequence). CDR3 coding DNA: TGTGCCAGCAGCCAACGGAGCGGGGGGCACACCGGGGAGCTGTTTTTT. This gives the protein CASSQRSGGHTGELFF.

The J gene is TRBJ1-1, the V gene TRBV5-1; 8 bases line up with TRBD1. J lost 4 bases, V lost 7 bases, and 6 bases had no gene match. The germline CDR1 and CDR2 sequences are SGHRS and YFSETQ. The CDR3 runs to 13 residues. The CDR3 sequence is CASSKDRVTEAFF. The CDR3 DNA sequence: TGCGCCAGCTCGAAGGACAGGGTCACTGAAGCTTTCTTT. The whole variable domain, filled in from reference TRBV5-1 and TRBJ1-1, reads KAGVTQTPRYLIKTRGQQVTLSCSPISGHRSVSWYQQTPGQGLQFLFEYFSETQRNKGNFPGRFSGRQFSNSRSEMNVSTLELGDSALYLCASSKDRVTEAFFGQGTRLTVV.

The CDR3 protein is CASSYVGVGQPQHF. The CDR3 DNA sequence: TGTGCCAGCAGTTACGTAGGGGTTGGACAGCCCCAGCATTTT. V usage is TRBV6-5 and J usage is TRBJ1-5; maybe TRBD1 (5 bases). CDR1 is MNHEY, CDR2 SVGAGI, per germline. The V end was cut by 2 bases, the J end by 7 bases, with 12 bases between. The CDR3 consists of 14 residues.

The genes are TRBV6-5 and TRBJ2-1; 7 bases agree with TRBD1. Trimming took 2 bases from V and 5 from J; bases not matched to a gene: 6. The CDR3 length is 15 residues. Germline V gene data show CDR1 as MNHEY and CDR2 as SVGAGI. The CDR3 sequence is CASSYEGAGNNEQFF. The DNA of the CDR3 is TGTGCCAGCAGTTACGAGGGGGCGGGCAACAATGAGCAGTTCTTC.

The V gene is TRBV6-1, the J gene TRBJ1-1; no firm D call. V lost 3 bases and J lost 0, with 5 bases in between. CDR3 length equals 13 residues. Germline V gives CDR1 MNHNS, CDR2 SASEGT. For the CDR3, the DNA is TGTGCCAGCAGTGACAGGATGAACACTGAAGCTTTCTTT. Translating it yields CASSDRMNTEAFF.

This clone was seen only once. V is TRBV7-2 and J is TRBJ1-3, with 7 positions matching TRBD1. CDR1 and CDR2 (germline): SGHTA, FQGNSA. Unmatched junction bases numbered 7, after V lost 0 bases and J lost 2 bases. CDR3 length: 17 residues. The CDR3 coding sequence is TGTGCCAGCAGCTTAGCCTTGACAGGGTACCCTGGAAACACCATATATTTT. Translated, it gives CASSLALTGYPGNTIYF. Full variable domain (rest looked up from reference TRBV7-2 and TRBJ1-3): GAGVSQSPSNKVTEKGKDVELRCDPISGHTALYWYRQSLGQGLEFLIYFQGNSAPDKSGLPSDRFSAERTGGSVSTLTIQRTQQEDSAVYLCASSLALTGYPGNTIYFGEGSWLTVV.

J is TRBJ2-2 and V is TRBV15; 9 nucleotides align to TRBD1. The CDR3 spans 13 residues. Germline lookup yields CDR1 LNHNV and CDR2 YYDKDF (reference sequence). V lost 8 bases to trimming and J lost 6 bases; unmatched junction nucleotides: 4. The CDR3 sequence: CATGTGRAGELFF. The CDR3 DNA is TGTGCCACCGGGACAGGGCGGGCCGGGGAGCTGTTTTTT.

Only a few counts were recorded for this clone. The chain joins TRBV7-2 to TRBJ2-3, with D possibly TRBD2 on 5 matching bases. V gave up 5 bases and J gave up 4 bases, with 10 bases separating them. Germline V gives CDR1 SGHTA, CDR2 FQGNSA. This CDR3 has 13 amino acids. Here the CDR3 DNA reads TGTGCCAGCAGCCCTCCCGGGGCAGATACGCAGTATTTT. Amino acid sequence: CASSPPGADTQYF.

In its sample, this clone was seen a few times. The chain uses TRBV19 and TRBJ1-1, with 8 bases lining up with TRBD1. Trimming took 8 bases from V and 8 from J; bases not matched to a gene: 4. This CDR3 is 11 amino acids long. Germline CDR1 LNHDA, CDR2 SQIVND (reference sequence). The CDR3: CASRTGWEAFF. The CDR3 DNA follows: TGTGCCAGTCGGACAGGGTGGGAAGCTTTCTTT.

This chain uses TRBV2 with TRBJ1-2, with TRBD1 identical over 8 bases. V lost 4 bases to trimming and J lost 4 bases; unmatched junction nucleotides: 8. CDR3 size: 15 residues. The germline CDR1 and CDR2 sequences are SNHLY and FYNNEI. DNA of the CDR3: TGTGCCAGCAGTGTAATACAGGGGGGGATCTATGGCTACACCTTC. Its translation is CASSVIQGGIYGYTF.

This clone was counted only a few times. The V and J genes are TRBV5-1 and TRBJ1-3; 8 bases agree with TRBD1. CDR1 is SGHRS, CDR2 YFSETQ, per germline. After removal of 0 bases from V and 1 base from J, the junction contained 6 bases not matched to a gene. The CDR3 runs 17 residues. CDR3 region: CASSLALGQGSGNTIYF. Here the CDR3 DNA reads TGCGCCAGCAGCTTGGCCCTCGGACAGGGATCTGGAAACACCATATATTTT.

The J gene is TRBJ2-2, the V gene TRBV20-1; 10 bases are shared with TRBD1. The J segment lost 6 bases and the V segment lost 3 bases, leaving 7 bases of the junction unmatched. Per the germline V gene, CDR1 is DFQATT and CDR2 is SNEGSKA (reference sequence). The CDR3 length is 15 residues. The CDR3, as DNA: TGCAGTGCTAGTGTACCGGGACAGGGGTCCGGGGAGCTGTTTTTT. As protein: CSASVPGQGSGELFF.

The CDR3 coding sequence is TGTGCCAGCAGTAGCCCTCTCCGTACACCTAGGAGCTCCTACGAGCAGTACTTC. Amino acids: CASSSPLRTPRSSYEQYF. The chain couples TRBV27 to TRBJ2-7; D not resolved. The CDR3 extends over 18 amino acids. Germline V gene lookup returns CDR1 MNHEY and CDR2 SMNVEV (reference sequence). V was cut by 5 bases and J by 0 bases, with 23 bases left in between.

The CDR3, as DNA: TGTGCCAGCAGCTTAGTCGGGGCGGGGAGCTCCTACGAGCAGTACTTC. Translated, it gives CASSLVGAGSSYEQYF. The chain links TRBV7-9 to TRBJ2-7; D is perhaps TRBD2 (6 bases). Trimming left V 1 base short and J 0 bases short, with 13 bases between. CDR3 length equals 16 residues. Germline CDR1 reads SEHNR; CDR2 reads FQNEAQ (reference sequence).

This sequence joins TRBV18 and TRBJ2-1; tentatively, D is TRBD2 (6 bases). This CDR3 comprises 19 residues. The germline gives CDR1 KGHSH, CDR2 LQKENI. V lost 6 bases and J 1 base, leaving 25 bases between the germline ends. The CDR3 DNA reads TGTGCCAGCTCCTTCAGGAGACTAGAACCCTTAAGTTCCTACAATGAGCAGTTCTTC. This encodes CASSFRRLEPLSSYNEQFF.

The chain combines TRBV3-1 (or the pseudogene TRBV3-2) with TRBJ1-2; D may be TRBD1 (6 bases). CDR1 LGHDT and CDR2 YNNKEL come from the germline V gene (reference sequence). CDR3 size: 17 residues. The V gene lost 0 bases and the J gene lost 2 bases, with 16 bases spanning the gap. CDR3 sequence: CASSQEGGHPSNYGYTF. The CDR3 nucleotides are TGTGCCAGCAGCCAAGAAGGGGGACACCCATCAAACTATGGCTACACCTTC.